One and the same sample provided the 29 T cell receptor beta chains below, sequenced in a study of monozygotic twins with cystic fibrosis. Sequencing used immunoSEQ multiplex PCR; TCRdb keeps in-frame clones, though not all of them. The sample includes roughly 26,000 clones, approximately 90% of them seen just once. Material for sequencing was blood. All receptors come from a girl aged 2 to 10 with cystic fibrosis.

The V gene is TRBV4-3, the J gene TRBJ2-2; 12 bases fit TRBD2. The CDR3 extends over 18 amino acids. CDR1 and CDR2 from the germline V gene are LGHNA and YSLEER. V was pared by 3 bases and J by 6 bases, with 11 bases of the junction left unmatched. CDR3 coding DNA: TGCGCCAGCAGCCAGCCAACTAGCGGGGGGTCAACCCCCGGGGAGCTGTTTTTT. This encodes CASSQPTSGGSTPGELFF.

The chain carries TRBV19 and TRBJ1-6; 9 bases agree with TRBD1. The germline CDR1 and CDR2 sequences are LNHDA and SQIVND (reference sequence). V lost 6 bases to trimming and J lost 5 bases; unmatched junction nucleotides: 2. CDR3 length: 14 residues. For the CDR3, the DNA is TGTGCCAGTAGCCGGGACAGGGATAATTCACCCCTCCACTTT. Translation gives CASSRDRDNSPLHF.

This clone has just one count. The CDR3 protein is CASRQGGLLTDTQYF. DNA for the CDR3: TGTGCCAGCAGACAGGGTGGGTTACTCACAGATACGCAGTATTTT. The gene calls are TRBV7-9 and TRBJ2-3, with TRBD1 as a possible D gene (6 bases). Trimming removed 6 bases from V and 2 bases from J, with 15 bases in between. The CDR3 has 15 amino acids. The germline CDR1 and CDR2 sequences are SEHNR and FQNEAQ (reference sequence).

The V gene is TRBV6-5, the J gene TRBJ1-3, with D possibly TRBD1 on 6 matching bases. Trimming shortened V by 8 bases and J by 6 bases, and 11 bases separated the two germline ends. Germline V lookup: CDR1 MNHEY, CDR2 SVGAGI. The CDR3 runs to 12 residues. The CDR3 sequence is CASGTSQNTIYF. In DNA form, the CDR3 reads TGTGCCAGCGGGACATCACAAAACACCATATATTTT.

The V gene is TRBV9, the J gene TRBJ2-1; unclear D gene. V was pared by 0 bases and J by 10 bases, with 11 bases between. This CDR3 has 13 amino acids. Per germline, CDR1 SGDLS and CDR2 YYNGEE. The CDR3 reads CASSVAGWTEQFF. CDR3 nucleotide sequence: TGTGCCAGCAGCGTAGCTGGGTGGACCGAGCAGTTCTTC. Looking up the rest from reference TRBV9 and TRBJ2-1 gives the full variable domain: DSGVTQTPKHLITATGQRVTLRCSPRSGDLSVYWYQQSLDQGLQFLIQYYNGEERAKGNILERFSAQQFPDLHSELNLSSLELGDSALYFCASSVAGWTEQFFGPGTRLTVL.

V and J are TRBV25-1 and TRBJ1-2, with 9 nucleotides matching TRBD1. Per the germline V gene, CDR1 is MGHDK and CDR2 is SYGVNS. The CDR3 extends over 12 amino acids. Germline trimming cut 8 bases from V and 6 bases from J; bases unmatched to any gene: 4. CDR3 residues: CASGQGIHGYTF. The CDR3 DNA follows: TGTGCCAGCGGACAGGGGATTCATGGCTACACCTTC.

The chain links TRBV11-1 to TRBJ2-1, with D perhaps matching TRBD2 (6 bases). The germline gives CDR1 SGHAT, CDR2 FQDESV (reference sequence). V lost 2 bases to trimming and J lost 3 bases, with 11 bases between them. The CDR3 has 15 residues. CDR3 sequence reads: CASSLLGGDYNEQFF. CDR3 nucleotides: TGTGCCAGCAGCTTACTCGGCGGGGACTACAATGAGCAGTTCTTC.

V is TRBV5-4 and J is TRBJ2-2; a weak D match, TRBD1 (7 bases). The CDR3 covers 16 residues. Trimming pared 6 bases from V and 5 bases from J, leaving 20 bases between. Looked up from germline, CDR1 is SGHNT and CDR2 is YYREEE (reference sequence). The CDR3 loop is CASTVGGAGYTGELFF. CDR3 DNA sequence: TGTGCCAGCACCGTAGGGGGCGCGGGGTATACCGGGGAGCTGTTTTTT.

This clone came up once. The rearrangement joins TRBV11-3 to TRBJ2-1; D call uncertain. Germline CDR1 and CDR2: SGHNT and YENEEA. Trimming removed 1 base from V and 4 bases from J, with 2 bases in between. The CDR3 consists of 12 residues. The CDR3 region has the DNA TGTGCCAGCAGCTTAGGATACAATGAGCAGTTCTTC. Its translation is CASSLGYNEQFF.

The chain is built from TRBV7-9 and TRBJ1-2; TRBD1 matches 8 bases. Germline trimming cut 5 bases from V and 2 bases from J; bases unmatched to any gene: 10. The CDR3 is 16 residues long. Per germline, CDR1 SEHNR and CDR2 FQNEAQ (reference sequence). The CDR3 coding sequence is TGTGCCAGCAGCCCCCCGGGACAGGAGTTCAACTATGGCTACACCTTC. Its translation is CASSPPGQEFNYGYTF.

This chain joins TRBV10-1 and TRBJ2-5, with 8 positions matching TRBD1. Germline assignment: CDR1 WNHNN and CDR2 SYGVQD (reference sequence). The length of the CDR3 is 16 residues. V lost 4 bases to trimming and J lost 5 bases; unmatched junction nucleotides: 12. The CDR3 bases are TGCGCCAGCAGTGTTTTCAGGGGGCTGAGGCGGGAGACCCAGTACTTC. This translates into CASSVFRGLRRETQYF.

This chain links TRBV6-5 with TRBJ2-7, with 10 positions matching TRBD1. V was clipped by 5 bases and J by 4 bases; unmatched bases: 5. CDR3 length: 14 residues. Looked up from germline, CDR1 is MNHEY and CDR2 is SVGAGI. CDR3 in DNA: TGTGCCAGCAGTCCGGGACAGGGGCGGTACGAGCAGTACTTC. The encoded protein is CASSPGQGRYEQYF.

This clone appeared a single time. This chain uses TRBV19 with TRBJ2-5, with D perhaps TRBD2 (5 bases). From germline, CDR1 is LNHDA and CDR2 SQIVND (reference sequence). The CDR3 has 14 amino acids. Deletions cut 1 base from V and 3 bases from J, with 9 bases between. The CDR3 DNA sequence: TGTGCCAGTAGTATAGCCGGGGAGAAAGAGACCCAGTACTTC. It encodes CASSIAGEKETQYF.

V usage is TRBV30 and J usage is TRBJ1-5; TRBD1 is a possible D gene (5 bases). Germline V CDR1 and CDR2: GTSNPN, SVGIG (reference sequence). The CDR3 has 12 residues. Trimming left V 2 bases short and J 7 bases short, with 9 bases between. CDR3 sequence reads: CAWSSEGQPQHF. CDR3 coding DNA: TGTGCCTGGAGTAGTGAGGGGCAGCCCCAGCATTTT. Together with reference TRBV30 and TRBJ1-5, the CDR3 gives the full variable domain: SQTIHQWPATLVQPVGSPLSLECTVEGTSNPNLYWYRQAAGRGLQLLFYSVGIGQISSEVPQNLSASRPQDRQFILSSKKLLLSDSGFYLCAWSSEGQPQHFGDGTRLSIL.

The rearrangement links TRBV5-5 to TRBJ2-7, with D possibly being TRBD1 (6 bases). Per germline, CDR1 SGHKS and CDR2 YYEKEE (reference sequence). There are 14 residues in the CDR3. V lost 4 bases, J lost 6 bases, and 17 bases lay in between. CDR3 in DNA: TGTGCCAGCAGCCTTACAGGGACGGAACGCGAGCAGTACTTC. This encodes CASSLTGTEREQYF.

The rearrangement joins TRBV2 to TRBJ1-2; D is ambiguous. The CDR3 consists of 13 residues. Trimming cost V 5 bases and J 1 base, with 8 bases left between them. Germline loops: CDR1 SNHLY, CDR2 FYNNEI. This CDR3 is CASSFQINYGYTF. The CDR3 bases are TGTGCCAGCAGTTTCCAGATTAACTATGGCTACACCTTC.

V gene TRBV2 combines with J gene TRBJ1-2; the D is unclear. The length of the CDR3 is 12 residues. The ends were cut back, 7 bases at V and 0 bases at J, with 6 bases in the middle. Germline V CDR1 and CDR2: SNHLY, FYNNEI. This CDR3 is CASTPSNYGYTF. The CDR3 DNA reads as TGTGCCAGCACCCCATCTAACTATGGCTACACCTTC.

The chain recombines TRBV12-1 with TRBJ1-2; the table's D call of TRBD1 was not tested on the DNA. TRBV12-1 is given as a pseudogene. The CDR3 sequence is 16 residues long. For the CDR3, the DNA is TGTGCCAGCAGCTTCATAGAACAGGGGGTCCTCTATGGCTACACCTTC. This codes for CASSFIEQGVLYGYTF.

This chain's CDR3 is CASSPTANYEQYF. The CDR3 DNA follows: TGTGCCAGCAGCCCCACTGCCAACTACGAGCAGTACTTC. V is TRBV7-8 and J is TRBJ2-7; unclear D gene. This CDR3 comprises 13 residues. V was clipped by 5 bases and J by 3 bases, with 11 bases between them. From germline, CDR1 is SGHVS and CDR2 FQNEAQ.

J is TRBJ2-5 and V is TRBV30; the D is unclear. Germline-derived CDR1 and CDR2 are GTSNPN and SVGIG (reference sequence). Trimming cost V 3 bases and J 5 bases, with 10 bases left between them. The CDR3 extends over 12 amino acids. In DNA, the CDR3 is TGTGCCTGGAGGACGACTGGGGAGACCCAGTACTTC. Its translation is CAWRTTGETQYF.

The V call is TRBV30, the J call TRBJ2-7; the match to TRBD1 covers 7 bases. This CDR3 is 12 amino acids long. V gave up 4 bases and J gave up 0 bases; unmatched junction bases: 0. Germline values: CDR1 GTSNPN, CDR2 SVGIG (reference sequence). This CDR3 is CAWTGGSYEQYF. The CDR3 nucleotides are TGTGCCTGGACAGGGGGCTCCTACGAGCAGTACTTC.

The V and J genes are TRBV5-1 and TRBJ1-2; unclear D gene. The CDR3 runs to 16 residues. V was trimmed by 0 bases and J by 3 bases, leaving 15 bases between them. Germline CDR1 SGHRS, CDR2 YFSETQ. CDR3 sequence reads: CASSLGMNLADYGYTF. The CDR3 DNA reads TGCGCCAGCAGCTTGGGTATGAATCTCGCCGACTATGGCTACACCTTC.

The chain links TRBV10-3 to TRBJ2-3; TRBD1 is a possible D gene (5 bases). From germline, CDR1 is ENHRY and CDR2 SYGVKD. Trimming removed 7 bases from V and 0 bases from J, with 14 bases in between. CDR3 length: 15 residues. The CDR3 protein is CAINPDSSSTDTQYF. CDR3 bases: TGTGCCATCAATCCTGACAGTTCTAGCACAGATACGCAGTATTTT.

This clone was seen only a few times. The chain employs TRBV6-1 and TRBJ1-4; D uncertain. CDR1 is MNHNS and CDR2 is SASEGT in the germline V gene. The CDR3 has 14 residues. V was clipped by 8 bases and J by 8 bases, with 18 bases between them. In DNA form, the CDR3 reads TGTGCCAGCCTAGAGCAGTTTACGCCGGAAAAACTGTTTTTT. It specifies CASLEQFTPEKLFF.

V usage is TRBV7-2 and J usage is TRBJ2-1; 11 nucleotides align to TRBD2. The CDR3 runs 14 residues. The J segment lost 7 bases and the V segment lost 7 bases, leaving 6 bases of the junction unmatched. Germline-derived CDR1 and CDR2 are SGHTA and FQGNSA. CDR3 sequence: CASKRWTSGNEQFF. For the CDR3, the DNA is TGTGCCAGCAAACGCTGGACTAGCGGGAATGAGCAGTTCTTC. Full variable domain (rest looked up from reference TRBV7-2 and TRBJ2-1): GAGVSQSPSNKVTEKGKDVELRCDPISGHTALYWYRQSLGQGLEFLIYFQGNSAPDKSGLPSDRFSAERTGGSVSTLTIQRTQQEDSAVYLCASKRWTSGNEQFFGPGTRLTVL.

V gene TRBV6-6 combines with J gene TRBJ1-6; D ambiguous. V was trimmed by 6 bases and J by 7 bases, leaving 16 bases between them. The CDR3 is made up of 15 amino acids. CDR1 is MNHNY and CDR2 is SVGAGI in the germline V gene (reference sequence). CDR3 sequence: CASSHTRTENSPLHF. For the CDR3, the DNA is TGTGCCAGCAGCCACACCCGGACGGAAAATTCACCCCTCCACTTT.

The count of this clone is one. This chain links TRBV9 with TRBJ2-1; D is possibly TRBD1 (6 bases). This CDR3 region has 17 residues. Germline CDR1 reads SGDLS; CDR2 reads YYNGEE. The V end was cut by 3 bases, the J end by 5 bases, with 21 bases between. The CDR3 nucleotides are TGTGCCAGCAGCGAGGGCCGAACGCGGACAGTCGACAATGAGCAGTTCTTC. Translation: CASSEGRTRTVDNEQFF.

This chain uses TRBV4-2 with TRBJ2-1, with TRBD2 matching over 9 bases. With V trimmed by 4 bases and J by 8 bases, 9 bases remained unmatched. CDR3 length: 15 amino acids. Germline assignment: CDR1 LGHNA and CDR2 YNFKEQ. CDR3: CASSLPAGGGDEQFF. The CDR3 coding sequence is TGTGCCAGCAGCCTTCCCGCGGGGGGGGGCGATGAGCAGTTCTTC.

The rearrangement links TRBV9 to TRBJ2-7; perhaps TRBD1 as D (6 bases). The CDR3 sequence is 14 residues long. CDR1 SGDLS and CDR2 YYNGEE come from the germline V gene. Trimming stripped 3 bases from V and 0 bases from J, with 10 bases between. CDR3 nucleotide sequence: TGTGCCAGCAGCGGGTGGGACAACTCCTACGAGCAGTACTTC. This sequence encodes CASSGWDNSYEQYF.